This T cell receptor beta chain was captured by sequencing in a study of blood T cell repertoires in COVID-19. Across the study: Specimens from acute and convalescent COVID-19 originated in the United States, Italy and Spain.

The germline V gene encodes CDR1 LGHDT and CDR2 YNNKEL (reference sequence). V was pared by 4 bases and J by 3 bases, with 12 bases between. The CDR3 is 14 residues long. TCRdb keeps only in-frame clones here, not all; method: immunoSEQ multiplex PCR. The sample contains 250,000 to 300,000 clones, about 86% of which appear only once. Sequencing input: PBMCs or T cells enriched from blood (not recorded which). The sequence was collected from a man between 50 and 59 years old who had recovered from COVID-19. The V call is TRBV3-1 (or the pseudogene TRBV3-2), the J call TRBJ1-1; D gene ambiguous. The DNA for the CDR3 is TGTGCCAGCAGCCCTCAGGCACTCTACACTGAAGCTTTCTTT. Translating gives CASSPQALYTEAFF.